This T cell receptor beta chain was retrieved from a study of early T cells in non-severe SARS-CoV-2 infection. This clonotype was recorded a few times. One entry per CDR3 protein results from TCRdb running MiXCR on the 5' RACE reads. Here the sample spans 80,000 to 100,000 distinct CDR3 sequences, approximately 15% being singletons. The germline gives CDR1 DFQATT, CDR2 SNEGSKA (reference sequence). This CDR3 is 12 amino acids long. With V trimmed by 0 bases and J by 8 bases, 1 base remained unmatched. The sample comprised whole blood. V and J are TRBV20-1 and TRBJ2-1; TRBD2 aligns across 7 bases. The receptor's source is an adult who was a healthcare worker with PCR-confirmed SARS-CoV-2 infection or an uninfected control (not recorded which). CDR3 DNA: TGCAGTGCTAGAGACCGGGGGGATGAGCAGTTCTTC. It encodes CSARDRGDEQFF.